Each of the 10 T cell receptor beta chains below was sequenced from the same sample in a study of T cell responses to AZD1222 COVID-19 vaccine. Sequencing used immunoSEQ multiplex PCR; TCRdb keeps in-frame clones, though not all of them. The sample includes about 92,000 clones, roughly nine tenths of them seen just once. Here the sequenced sample was peripheral blood, taken on day 0 of AZD1222 vaccination. These receptors all stem from an adult in good health.

The chain combines TRBV27 with TRBJ1-1, with D hard to call. The CDR3 loop spans 13 amino acids. Germline V lookup: CDR1 MNHEY, CDR2 SMNVEV (reference sequence). V lost 2 bases, J lost 1 base, and 5 bases lay in between. This CDR3 reads CASSLQRNTEAFF. The CDR3 nucleotides read TGTGCCAGCAGTTTACAGAGGAACACTGAAGCTTTCTTT.

The chain is built from TRBV12-3 or TRBV12-4 and TRBJ2-1, with 7 bases lining up with TRBD1. J was trimmed by 4 bases and V by 6 bases; bases with no gene match: 3. The CDR3 runs 13 residues. In DNA, the CDR3 is TGTGCCAGCAGCGAGGGACAGTACAATGAGCAGTTCTTC. Translating it yields CASSEGQYNEQFF.

This chain uses TRBV2 with TRBJ2-5; no firm D call. The V end was cut by 0 bases, the J end by 4 bases, with 6 bases between. This CDR3 has 13 residues. Looked up from germline, CDR1 is SNHLY and CDR2 is FYNNEI. CDR3 nucleotides: TGTGCCAGCAGTGAAGCGCTAGGAGAGACCCAGTACTTC. Its translation: CASSEALGETQYF.

The rearrangement links TRBV3-1 (or the pseudogene TRBV3-2) to TRBJ1-2, with D unresolved. The CDR3 is 13 residues long. CDR1 and CDR2 (germline): LGHDT, YNNKEL (reference sequence). Trimming removed 3 bases at V and 8 bases at J, with 13 bases between. The CDR3 loop is CASSHDGSRGYTF. CDR3 bases: TGTGCCAGCAGCCATGACGGGTCGAGAGGCTACACCTTC.

The chain is built from TRBV11-3 and TRBJ1-5, with a weak D call TRBD1 (6 bases). The CDR3 extends over 17 amino acids. The germline V and J ends were trimmed by 6 bases and 3 bases, with 21 bases remaining between them. The germline V gene encodes CDR1 SGHNT and CDR2 YENEEA. The DNA for the CDR3 is TGTGCCAGCAGTCGCGGGGGAAGACAGGCGCACAATCAGCCCCAGCATTTT. Its protein is CASSRGGRQAHNQPQHF.

V is TRBV5-1 and J is TRBJ2-6, with a tentative D call TRBD1 (6 bases). Trimming pared 0 bases from V and 1 base from J, leaving 11 bases between. The CDR3 runs 17 residues. Per germline, CDR1 SGHRS and CDR2 YFSETQ. CDR3 nucleotides: TGCGCCAGCAGCTTGGCCTCACAGGGTTCTGGGGCCAACGTCCTGACTTTC. The encoded protein is CASSLASQGSGANVLTF.

V usage is TRBV19 and J usage is TRBJ2-3; D possibly corresponds to TRBD2 (5 bases). The CDR3 runs to 15 residues. In germline, CDR1 is LNHDA, CDR2 SQIVND (reference sequence). Trimming took off 3 bases at V and 4 bases at J, with 14 bases between the two ends. CDR3 protein: CASSIQEGSADTQYF. CDR3 nucleotides: TGTGCCAGTAGTATTCAAGAGGGCTCTGCAGATACGCAGTATTTT.

The chain couples TRBV30 to TRBJ2-2; 7 positions match TRBD2. From germline, CDR1 is GTSNPN and CDR2 SVGIG (reference sequence). This CDR3 contains 13 residues. V trimming: 3 bases; J trimming: 5 bases; junction bases outside the gene matches: 3. CDR3 in amino acids: CAWRPRGTGELFF. The CDR3 region has the DNA TGTGCCTGGAGGCCGCGGGGGACCGGGGAGCTGTTTTTT.

Written as DNA, the CDR3 is TGCAGTGCTAGTCGGCACTTGGGCAATTCACCCCTCCACTTT. It is translated as CSASRHLGNSPLHF. J is TRBJ1-6 and V is TRBV20-1; D unresolved. Germline values: CDR1 DFQATT, CDR2 SNEGSKA (reference sequence). Trimming left V 3 bases short and J 7 bases short, with 13 bases between. The CDR3 contains 14 residues.

The chain recombines TRBV5-1 with TRBJ1-1, with 10 bases lining up with TRBD1. The CDR3 contains 16 residues. Germline CDR1 is SGHRS and CDR2 is YFSETQ. Trimming removed 0 bases from V and 4 bases from J; junction bases left unmatched: 6. The CDR3 loop reads CASSLAVTGGATEAFF. Written as DNA, the CDR3 is TGCGCCAGCAGCTTGGCCGTGACAGGGGGCGCCACTGAAGCTTTCTTT.